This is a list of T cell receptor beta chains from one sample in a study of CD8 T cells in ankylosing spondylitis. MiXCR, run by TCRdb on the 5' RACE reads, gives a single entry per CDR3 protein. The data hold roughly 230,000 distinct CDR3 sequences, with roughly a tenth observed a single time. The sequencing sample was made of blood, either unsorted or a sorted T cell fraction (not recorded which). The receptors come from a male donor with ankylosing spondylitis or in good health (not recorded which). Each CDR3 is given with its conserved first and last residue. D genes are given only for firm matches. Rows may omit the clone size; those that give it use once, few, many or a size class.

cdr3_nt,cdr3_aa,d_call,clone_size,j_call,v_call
TGTGCCAGCAGCCAAGACGCGACAGGGGGTACTGAAGCTTTCTTT,CASSQDATGGTEAFF,TRBD1,many,TRBJ1-1,TRBV3-1
TGTGCCAGCAGCTTGTCCAGCGGGGCCTCTGGGGCCAACGTCCTGACTTTC,CASSLSSGASGANVLTF,TRBD2,few,TRBJ2-6,TRBV7-2
TGCGCCAGCAGCTCCTGGAACAGTTTTGAAGCTTTCTTT,CASSSWNSFEAFF,NA,many,TRBJ1-1,TRBV5-1
TGCAGTGCCCAGAGACCGACGGAAGCTTTCTTT,CSAQRPTEAFF,NA,NA,TRBJ1-1,TRBV20-1
TGTGCCAGCAGCCCGTATGGGGCAGATACGCAGTATTTT,CASSPYGADTQYF,NA,many,TRBJ2-3,TRBV5-5
TGTGCCAGCTCACCCCTCGGGGCGTACAACAATGAGCAGTTCTTC,CASSPLGAYNNEQFF,NA,NA,TRBJ2-1,TRBV18
TGTGCCAGCAGCTTAGAGGGATCGACCTTTGGCTTT,CASSLEGSTFGF,NA,NA,TRBJ1-1,TRBV11-1
TGTGCCAGCAGTTGGGGGGTTGGGACATTCACCGGGGAGCTGTTTTTT,CASSWGVGTFTGELFF,NA,few,TRBJ2-2,TRBV6-5
TGCGCCAGCAGTGAGTCCCCTCGGACAGGTGGCTATGAGCAGTTCTTC,CASSESPRTGGYEQFF,TRBD1,many,TRBJ2-1,TRBV10-1
TGTGCCAGCTCACCTGACTACCGCGGAGAGCAGTACTTC,CASSPDYRGEQYF,NA,few,TRBJ2-7,TRBV18
TGTGCCAGCAGCTTACGGACGGGAGCGGACACCGGGGAGCTGTTTTTT,CASSLRTGADTGELFF,NA,many,TRBJ2-2,TRBV11-2
TGTGCCAGCAGCACCGACAGAAATCAGCCCCAGCATTTT,CASSTDRNQPQHF,NA,many,TRBJ1-5,TRBV5-4
TGCAGTGCTAGAGATCGGCGGGGGGATCCCCTAACAGATACGCAGTATTTT,CSARDRRGDPLTDTQYF,TRBD2,few,TRBJ2-3,TRBV20-1
TGTGCCAGCAGCAAAGTGTATGGTAATGGCTACACCTTC,CASSKVYGNGYTF,NA,many,TRBJ1-2,TRBV21-1
TGTGCCAGCTTAACTCTGGACCGGGACGAGGCCCAGTACTTC,CASLTLDRDEAQYF,NA,NA,TRBJ2-5,TRBV11-3
TGCGCCAGCAGCCAAGGAGGCTCGGGGGGTCCCCAGCATTTT,CASSQGGSGGPQHF,NA,many,TRBJ1-5,TRBV4-1
TGTGCCAGTAGTATAGTTGGCCAGCCCCAGCATTTT,CASSIVGQPQHF,NA,many,TRBJ1-5,TRBV19
TGTGCCAGCAGCCCCGGGACTAGCACTAGCACAGATACGCAGTATTTT,CASSPGTSTSTDTQYF,TRBD2,many,TRBJ2-3,TRBV5-5